This T cell receptor (beta chain) originates from a study of T cell responses to AZD1222 COVID-19 vaccine. Method: immunoSEQ multiplex PCR; TCRdb's copy keeps in-frame clones and lacks some. The table has about 120,000 clones, around 86% seen once. The germline CDR1 and CDR2 sequences are MNHEY and SMNVEV (reference sequence). V was shortened by 5 bases and J by 9 bases, with 14 bases between the two germline ends. CDR3 size: 14 residues. V usage is TRBV27 and J usage is TRBJ1-6, with D perhaps TRBD1 (6 bases). This TCR came from an adult who received the AZD1222 COVID-19 vaccine. Sequences were derived from peripheral blood, sampled 28 days after the second AZD1222 dose. The DNA of the CDR3 is TGTGCCAGCAGTCTCCGGGGGCGGGGTTCACCCCTCCACTTT. This codes for CASSLRGRGSPLHF.